This passage covers 15 T cell receptor beta chains from one sample sequenced in a study of a mutant IDH1 vaccine in newly diagnosed glioma. The time point is: week 35, safety follow-up. All doses held 300 ug of mutant IDH1 20-mer peptide, with topical imiquimod. Clones were sequenced by immunoSEQ multiplex PCR, and TCRdb holds only the in-frame ones, with some missing. The profile shows under 60,000 clones, approximately 80% of them singletons. No cognate antigen is known for these TCRs. This specimen consisted of PBMCs, obtained from a glioma patient whose treatment included an IDH1 peptide vaccine. The receptors were gathered from a man in his forties or fifties with glioma.

This clone was recorded a few times. CDR3 nucleotides: TGTGCCCACCGAGGGCCTAATTACGAGCAGTACTTC. Residues: CAHRGPNYEQYF. The rearrangement links TRBV2 to TRBJ2-7; D might be TRBD2 (5 bases). CDR1 is SNHLY, CDR2 FYNNEI, per germline. The CDR3 spans 12 residues. V lost 11 bases and J lost 4, with 15 bases in between.

The chain carries TRBV6-1 and TRBJ1-4; D is uncertain. Germline V gene sequence: CDR1 MNHNS, CDR2 SASEGT. The CDR3 covers 14 residues. The V gene lost 8 bases and the J gene lost 4 bases, with 14 bases spanning the gap. The CDR3 here is CASEEVGNNEKLFF. DNA of the CDR3: TGTGCCAGCGAGGAGGTCGGGAATAATGAAAAACTGTTTTTT.

The rearrangement uses TRBV6-4 and TRBJ2-1; 10 positions agree with TRBD2. CDR1 and CDR2 (germline): MRHNA, SNTAGT. CDR3 size: 15 residues. Losses at the gene ends were 3 bases for V and 11 bases for J; bases not matched to a gene: 10. CDR3: CASSEFVAGGVKQFF. The CDR3 nucleotides are TGTGCCAGCAGTGAGTTCGTAGCGGGAGGAGTAAAGCAGTTCTTC.

This clone has a single count. The chain combines TRBV11-2 with TRBJ2-3, with D possibly called TRBD1 or TRBD2 (5 bases each). V was clipped by 5 bases and J by 3 bases, with 21 bases between them. The CDR3 totals 17 residues. The germline V gene has CDR1 SGHAT and CDR2 FQNNGV. The CDR3 protein is CASSPWDARENTDTQYF. The CDR3 bases are TGTGCCAGCAGCCCCTGGGACGCTAGGGAAAATACAGATACGCAGTATTTT.

The J gene is TRBJ2-3, the V gene TRBV12-5; 8 nucleotides match TRBD1. The V gene's germline CDR1 is LGHNT and CDR2 FRNRAP. The junction had 8 bases not matched to a gene; V was cut back by 7 bases and J by 5 bases. The CDR3 runs 14 residues. The CDR3 loop is CASAPGQARDTQYF. Written as DNA, the CDR3 is TGTGCTAGTGCTCCGGGACAGGCTAGAGATACGCAGTATTTT.

This clone was recorded once. The chain combines TRBV29-1 with TRBJ2-1, with TRBD2 matching 12 bases. Losses at the gene ends were 3 bases for V and 8 bases for J; bases not matched to a gene: 17. CDR3 length: 18 amino acids. Germline-derived CDR1 and CDR2 are SQVTM and ANQGSEA. CDR3 in DNA: TGCAGCGTTGACAGGGGGAGGCTAGCGGGAGGGAATTTGGATGAGCAGTTCTTC. The encoded protein is CSVDRGRLAGGNLDEQFF.

The chain is built from TRBV6-5 and TRBJ2-1; no clear D. This CDR3 is built from 14 residues. CDR1 is MNHEY and CDR2 is SVGAGI in the germline V gene. The V and J ends lost 4 bases and 1 base respectively, with 8 bases between them. This CDR3 reads CASSFAGSYNEQFF. The CDR3 DNA sequence: TGTGCCAGCAGTTTTGCAGGATCCTACAATGAGCAGTTCTTC.

V gene TRBV12-5 combines with J gene TRBJ1-5; the D is unclear. Germline-derived CDR1 and CDR2 are LGHNT and FRNRAP. This CDR3 has 17 amino acids. V lost 0 bases and J lost 1, with 13 bases in between. The CDR3 sequence is CASGLVLDGTSNQPQHF. The CDR3 DNA follows: TGTGCTAGTGGTTTGGTACTAGACGGCACGAGCAATCAGCCCCAGCATTTT.

This clone showed up just a few times. J is TRBJ1-5 and V is TRBV6-5; D is uncertain. The ends were cut back, 2 bases at V and 0 bases at J, with 8 bases in the middle. The CDR3 loop spans 15 amino acids. Germline loops: CDR1 MNHEY, CDR2 SVGAGI. In DNA, the CDR3 is TGTGCCAGCAGTTACGGAGGGAATAGCAATCAGCCCCAGCATTTT. It translates to CASSYGGNSNQPQHF.

The V gene is TRBV11-3, the J gene TRBJ2-7; 14 bases map to TRBD2. The CDR3 consists of 14 residues. Trimming cost V 5 bases and J 7 bases; bases outside gene matches: 4. Germline values: CDR1 SGHNT, CDR2 YENEEA. This CDR3 is CASSPRLAGGEQYV. For the CDR3, the DNA is TGTGCCAGCAGCCCCCGACTAGCGGGAGGGGAGCAGTACGTC.

This clone was detected only a few times. The V gene is TRBV5-1, the J gene TRBJ2-7; 9 bases match TRBD2. Germline V gene sequence: CDR1 SGHRS, CDR2 YFSETQ. V lost 4 bases and J lost 7; bases outside the gene matches: 18. The CDR3 extends over 17 amino acids. CDR3: CASSPTGTSSAEKEQYF. The CDR3 nucleotides are TGCGCCAGCAGCCCAACCGGGACTAGCTCCGCCGAGAAGGAGCAGTACTTC.

The chain employs TRBV15 and TRBJ2-5; D might be TRBD2 (5 bases). Germline CDR1 LNHNV, CDR2 YYDKDF (reference sequence). Trimming left V 4 bases short and J 5 bases short, with 14 bases between. The length of the CDR3 is 14 residues. Written as DNA, the CDR3 is TGTGCCACCAGCATAACACCCACGGGGGAGACCCAGTACTTC. It codes for CATSITPTGETQYF.

The chain is built from TRBV10-3 and TRBJ2-7, with D perhaps matching TRBD2 (5 bases). CDR1 is ENHRY, CDR2 SYGVKD, per germline. The CDR3 contains 13 residues. V was pared by 0 bases and J by 7 bases, with 10 bases between. Written as DNA, the CDR3 is TGTGCCATCAGTGAGTCCGAGGGTTGGGAGCAGTACTTC. Amino acid sequence: CAISESEGWEQYF.

This chain joins TRBV28 and TRBJ2-7; D is unclear. The germline V gene encodes CDR1 MDHEN and CDR2 SYDVKM. V lost 7 bases and J lost 5, with 12 bases in between. The CDR3 totals 12 residues. CDR3 DNA sequence: TGTGCCAGCACTCCTGCCCGGAACGAGCAGTACTTC. Translation: CASTPARNEQYF.

This chain joins TRBV7-8 and TRBJ1-2; D gene unclear. V lost 0 bases and J 8 bases, leaving 10 bases between the germline ends. The CDR3 has 13 amino acids. Germline V lookup: CDR1 SGHVS, CDR2 FQNEAQ. CDR3 protein: CASSLALIYGYTF. The CDR3 region has the DNA TGTGCCAGCAGCTTAGCGTTGATTTACGGCTACACCTTC. Using reference TRBV7-8 and TRBJ1-2 for the parts outside the CDR3, the full variable domain is GAGVSQSPRYKVAKRGQDVALRCDPISGHVSLFWYQQALGQGPEFLTYFQNEAQLDKSGLPSDRFFAERPEGSVSTLKIQRTQQEDSAVYLCASSLALIYGYTFGSGTRLTVV.